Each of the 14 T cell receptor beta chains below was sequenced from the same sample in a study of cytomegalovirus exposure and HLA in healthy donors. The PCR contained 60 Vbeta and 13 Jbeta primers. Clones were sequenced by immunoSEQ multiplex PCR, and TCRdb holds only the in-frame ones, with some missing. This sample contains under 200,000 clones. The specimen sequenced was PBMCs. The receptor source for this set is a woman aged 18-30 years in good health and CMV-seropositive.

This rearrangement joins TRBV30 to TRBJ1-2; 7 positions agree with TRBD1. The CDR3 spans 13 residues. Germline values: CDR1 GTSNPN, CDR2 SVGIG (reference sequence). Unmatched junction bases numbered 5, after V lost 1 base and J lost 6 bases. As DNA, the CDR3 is TGTGCCTGGAGTGCGACAGGGAGAGATGGCTACACCTTC. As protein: CAWSATGRDGYTF.

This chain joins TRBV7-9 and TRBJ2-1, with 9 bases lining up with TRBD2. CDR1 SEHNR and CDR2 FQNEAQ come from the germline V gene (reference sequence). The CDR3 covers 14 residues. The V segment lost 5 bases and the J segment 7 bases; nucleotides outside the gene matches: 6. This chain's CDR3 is CASSPDLAGNEQFF. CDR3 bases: TGTGCCAGCAGCCCAGACCTAGCGGGAAATGAGCAGTTCTTC.

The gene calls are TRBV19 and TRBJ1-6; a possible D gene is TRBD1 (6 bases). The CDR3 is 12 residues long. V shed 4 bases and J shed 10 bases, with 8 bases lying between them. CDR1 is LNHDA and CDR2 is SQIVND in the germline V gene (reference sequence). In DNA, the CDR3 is TGTGCCAGTAGTAGGGGGCGATCACCCCTCCACTTT. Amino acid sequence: CASSRGRSPLHF.

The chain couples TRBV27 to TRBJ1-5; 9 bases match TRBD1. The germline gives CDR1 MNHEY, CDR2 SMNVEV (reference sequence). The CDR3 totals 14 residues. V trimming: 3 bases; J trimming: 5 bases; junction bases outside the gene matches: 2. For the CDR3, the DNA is TGTGCCAGCAGTTTTCGACAGGGGGATCAGCCCCAGCATTTT. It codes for CASSFRQGDQPQHF.

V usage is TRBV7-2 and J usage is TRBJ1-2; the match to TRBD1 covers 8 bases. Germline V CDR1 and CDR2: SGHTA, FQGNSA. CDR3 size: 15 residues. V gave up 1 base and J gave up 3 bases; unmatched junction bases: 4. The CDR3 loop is CASSLGQGAYYGYTF. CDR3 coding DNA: TGTGCCAGCAGCTTAGGGCAGGGGGCGTACTATGGCTACACCTTC.

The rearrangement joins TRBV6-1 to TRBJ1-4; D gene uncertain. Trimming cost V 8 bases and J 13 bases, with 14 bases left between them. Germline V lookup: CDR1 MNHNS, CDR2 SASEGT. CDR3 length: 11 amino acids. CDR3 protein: CASLGGYILFF. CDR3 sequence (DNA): TGTGCCAGCCTCGGCGGTTATATACTGTTTTTT.

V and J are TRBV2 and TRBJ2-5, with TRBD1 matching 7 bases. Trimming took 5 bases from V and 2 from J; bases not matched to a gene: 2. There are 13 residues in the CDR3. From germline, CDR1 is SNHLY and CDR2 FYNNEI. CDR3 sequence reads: CASSLDRQETQYF. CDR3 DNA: TGTGCCAGCAGTCTGGACAGGCAAGAGACCCAGTACTTC.

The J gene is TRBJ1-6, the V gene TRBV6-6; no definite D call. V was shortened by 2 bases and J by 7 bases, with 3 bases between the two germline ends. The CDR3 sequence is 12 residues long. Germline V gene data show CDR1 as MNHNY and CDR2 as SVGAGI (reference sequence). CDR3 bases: TGTGCCAGCAGTTACGAGAATTCACCCCTCCACTTT. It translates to CASSYENSPLHF.

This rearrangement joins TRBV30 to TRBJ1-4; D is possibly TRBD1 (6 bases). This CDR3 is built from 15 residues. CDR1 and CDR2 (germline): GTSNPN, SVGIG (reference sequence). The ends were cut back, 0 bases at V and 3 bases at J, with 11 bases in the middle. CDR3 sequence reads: CAWSVTQGPNEKLFF. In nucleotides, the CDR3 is TGTGCCTGGAGTGTTACCCAGGGGCCTAATGAAAAACTGTTTTTT.

CDR3 DNA sequence: TGTGCCAGCAGTGTTTTCGGGGGGATTCAAGAGACCCAGTACTTC. Its protein product is CASSVFGGIQETQYF. The chain employs TRBV6-1 and TRBJ2-5; 7 bases are a match to TRBD2. The CDR3 loop spans 15 amino acids. CDR1 and CDR2 from the germline V gene are MNHNS and SASEGT. Trimming took 4 bases from V and 2 from J; bases not matched to a gene: 7.

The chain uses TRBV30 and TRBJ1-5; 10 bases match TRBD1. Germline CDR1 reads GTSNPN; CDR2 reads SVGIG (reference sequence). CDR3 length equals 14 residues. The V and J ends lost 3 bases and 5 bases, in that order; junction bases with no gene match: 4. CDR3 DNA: TGTGCCTGGAGGGGACAGGGGCACTATCAGCCCCAGCATTTT. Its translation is CAWRGQGHYQPQHF.

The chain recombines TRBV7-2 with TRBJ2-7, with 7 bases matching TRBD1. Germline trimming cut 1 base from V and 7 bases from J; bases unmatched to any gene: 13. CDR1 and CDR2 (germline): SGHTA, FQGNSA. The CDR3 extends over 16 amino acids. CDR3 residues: CASSLVGKGAVREQYF. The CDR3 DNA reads TGTGCCAGCAGCTTAGTCGGAAAGGGGGCTGTTAGGGAGCAGTACTTC.

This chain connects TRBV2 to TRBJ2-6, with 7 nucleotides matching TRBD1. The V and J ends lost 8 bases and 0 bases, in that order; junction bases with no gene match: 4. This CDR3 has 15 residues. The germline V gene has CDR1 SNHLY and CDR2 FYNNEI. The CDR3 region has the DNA TGTGCCAGCGCCCGGGACAGCTCTGGGGCCAACGTCCTGACTTTC. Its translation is CASARDSSGANVLTF.

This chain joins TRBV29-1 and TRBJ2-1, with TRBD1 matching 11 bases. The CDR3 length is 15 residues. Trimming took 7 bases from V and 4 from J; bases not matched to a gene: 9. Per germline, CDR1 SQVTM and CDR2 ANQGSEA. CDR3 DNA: TGCAGCGCCCCAGGGACAGGGGGGATGTACAATGAGCAGTTCTTC. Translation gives CSAPGTGGMYNEQFF.